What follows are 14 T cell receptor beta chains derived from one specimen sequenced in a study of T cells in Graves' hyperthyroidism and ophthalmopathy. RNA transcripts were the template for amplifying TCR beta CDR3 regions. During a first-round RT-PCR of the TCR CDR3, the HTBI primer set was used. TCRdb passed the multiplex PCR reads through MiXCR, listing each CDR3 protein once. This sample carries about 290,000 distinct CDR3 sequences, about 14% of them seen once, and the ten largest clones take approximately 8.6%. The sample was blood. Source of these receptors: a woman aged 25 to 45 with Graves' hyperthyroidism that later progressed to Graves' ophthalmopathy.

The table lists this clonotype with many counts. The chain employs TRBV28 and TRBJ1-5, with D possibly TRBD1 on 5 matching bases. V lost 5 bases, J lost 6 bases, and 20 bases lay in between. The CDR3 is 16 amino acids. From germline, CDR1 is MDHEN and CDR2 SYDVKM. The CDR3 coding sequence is TGTGCCAGCAGTACGGTGACAGTGATGGGAGGTCAGCCCCAGCATTTT. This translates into CASSTVTVMGGQPQHF.

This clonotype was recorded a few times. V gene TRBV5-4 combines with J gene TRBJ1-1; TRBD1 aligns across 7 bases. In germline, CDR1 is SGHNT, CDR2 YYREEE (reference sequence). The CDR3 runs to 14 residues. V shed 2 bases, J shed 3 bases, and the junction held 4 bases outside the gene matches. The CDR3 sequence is CASSFGDRYTEAFF. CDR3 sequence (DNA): TGTGCCAGCAGCTTCGGGGACAGATACACTGAAGCTTTCTTT.

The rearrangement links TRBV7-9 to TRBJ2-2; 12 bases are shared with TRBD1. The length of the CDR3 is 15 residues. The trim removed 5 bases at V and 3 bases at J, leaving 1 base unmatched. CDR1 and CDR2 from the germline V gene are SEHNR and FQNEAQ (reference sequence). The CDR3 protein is CASSRDRGHTGELFF. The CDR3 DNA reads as TGTGCCAGCAGCCGGGACAGGGGGCACACCGGGGAGCTGTTTTTT.

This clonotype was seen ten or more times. CDR3 nucleotides: TGTGCCAGCTCCTGGGTAGCGGGAGTTGACTACGAGCAGTACTTC. It specifies CASSWVAGVDYEQYF. The rearrangement uses TRBV12-3 or TRBV12-4 and TRBJ2-7; 9 bases fit TRBD2. The CDR3 loop spans 15 amino acids. The trim removed 8 bases at V and 3 bases at J, leaving 11 bases unmatched.

CDR3: CASRMADRSSYEQYF. DNA of the CDR3: TGTGCCAGTAGGATGGCGGACCGAAGCTCCTACGAGCAGTACTTC. The chain has TRBV19 and TRBJ2-7; no clear D. The CDR3 covers 15 residues. Trimming pared 6 bases from V and 0 bases from J, leaving 15 bases between. Germline V gene data show CDR1 as LNHDA and CDR2 as SQIVND (reference sequence).

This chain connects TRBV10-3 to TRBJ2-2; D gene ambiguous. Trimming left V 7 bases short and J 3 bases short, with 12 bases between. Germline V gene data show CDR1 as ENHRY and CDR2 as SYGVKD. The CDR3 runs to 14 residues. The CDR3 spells CAIKPQQYTGELFF. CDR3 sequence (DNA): TGTGCCATCAAACCACAACAGTACACCGGGGAGCTGTTTTTT.

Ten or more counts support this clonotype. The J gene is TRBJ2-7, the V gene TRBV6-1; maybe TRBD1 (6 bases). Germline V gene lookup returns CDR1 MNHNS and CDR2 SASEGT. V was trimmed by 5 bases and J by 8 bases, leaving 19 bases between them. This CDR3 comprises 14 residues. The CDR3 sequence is CASSTSGTLKQQYF. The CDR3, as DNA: TGTGCCAGCAGTACCTCCGGGACACTGAAACAGCAGTACTTC.

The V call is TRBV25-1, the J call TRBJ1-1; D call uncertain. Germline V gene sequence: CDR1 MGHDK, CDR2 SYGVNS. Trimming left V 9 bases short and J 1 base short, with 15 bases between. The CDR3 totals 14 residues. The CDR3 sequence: CASENNWGNTEAFF. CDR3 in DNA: TGTGCCAGTGAAAATAACTGGGGGAACACTGAAGCTTTCTTT.

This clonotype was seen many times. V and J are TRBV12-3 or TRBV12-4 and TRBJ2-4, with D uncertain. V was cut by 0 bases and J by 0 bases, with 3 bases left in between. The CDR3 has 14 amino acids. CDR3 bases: TGTGCCAGCAGTTTAGCAATAGCCAAAAACATTCAGTACTTC. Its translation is CASSLAIAKNIQYF.

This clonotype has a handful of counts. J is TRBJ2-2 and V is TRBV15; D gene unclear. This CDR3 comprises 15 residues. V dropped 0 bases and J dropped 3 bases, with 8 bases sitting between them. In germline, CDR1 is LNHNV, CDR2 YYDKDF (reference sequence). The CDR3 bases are TGTGCCACCAGCAGAGATCAAGCGTACACCGGGGAGCTGTTTTTT. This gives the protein CATSRDQAYTGELFF. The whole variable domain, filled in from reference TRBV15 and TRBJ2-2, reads DAMVIQNPRYQVTQFGKPVTLSCSQTLNHNVMYWYQQKSSQAPKLLFHYYDKDFNNEADTPDNFQSRRPNTSFCFLDIRSPGLGDTAMYLCATSRDQAYTGELFFGEGSRLTVL.

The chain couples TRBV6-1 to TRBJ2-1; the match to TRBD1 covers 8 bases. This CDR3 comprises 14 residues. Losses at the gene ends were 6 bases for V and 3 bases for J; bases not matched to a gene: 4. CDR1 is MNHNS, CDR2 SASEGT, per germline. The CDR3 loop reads CASRRGQDYNEQFF. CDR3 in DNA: TGTGCCAGCAGGAGGGGACAGGACTACAATGAGCAGTTCTTC.

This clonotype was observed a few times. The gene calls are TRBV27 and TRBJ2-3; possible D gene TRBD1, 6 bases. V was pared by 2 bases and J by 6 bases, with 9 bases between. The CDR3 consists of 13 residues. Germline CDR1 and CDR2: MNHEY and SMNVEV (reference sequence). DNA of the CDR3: TGTGCCAGCAGTTTACAGGGGTGGGATACGCAGTATTTT. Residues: CASSLQGWDTQYF.

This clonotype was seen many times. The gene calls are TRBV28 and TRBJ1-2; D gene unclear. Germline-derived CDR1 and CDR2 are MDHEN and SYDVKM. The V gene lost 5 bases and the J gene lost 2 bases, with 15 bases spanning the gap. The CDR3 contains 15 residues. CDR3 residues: CASSPWRGMNYGYTF. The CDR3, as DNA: TGTGCCAGCAGTCCCTGGAGAGGGATGAACTATGGCTACACCTTC.

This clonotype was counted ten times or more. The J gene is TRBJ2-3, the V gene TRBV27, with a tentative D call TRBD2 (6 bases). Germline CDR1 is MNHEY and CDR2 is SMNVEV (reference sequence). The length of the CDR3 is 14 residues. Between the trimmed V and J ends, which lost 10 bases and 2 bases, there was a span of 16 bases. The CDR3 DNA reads TGTGCCACCCGGCGGGGAACCTACACAGATACGCAGTATTTT. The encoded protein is CATRRGTYTDTQYF.